These 25 T cell receptor beta chains were sequenced from one sample in a study of blood T cell repertoires in COVID-19. Assay: immunoSEQ multiplex PCR; the TCRdb copy retains only in-frame clones and omits some. This table has approximately 340,000 clones, around four fifths appearing once. Sequenced material: peripheral blood. These receptors originate from a man aged 25-40 years with active or convalescent COVID-19.

Remarks on this clone: The junction shows a germline mismatch at one end, possibly a read error. The DNA of the CDR3 is TGCAGCGTCGAAGGGGGAGGTGGCAATGAGCAGTTCTTC. Translating gives CSVEGGGGNEQFF. J is TRBJ2-1 and V is TRBV29-1; D assignment may be TRBD1 or TRBD2 (6 bases each). The germline V gene encodes CDR1 SQVTM and CDR2 ANQGSEA. The CDR3 spans 13 residues.

The rearrangement uses TRBV5-1 and TRBJ2-7; D might be TRBD2 (6 bases). This CDR3 has 18 amino acids. V lost 1 base, J lost 4 bases, and 24 bases lay in between. The germline V gene encodes CDR1 SGHRS and CDR2 YFSETQ. The CDR3 loop reads CASSLRGRTVRANYEQYF. In DNA form, the CDR3 reads TGCGCCAGCAGCTTGAGAGGGAGGACGGTTCGGGCAAATTACGAGCAGTACTTC.

The rearrangement uses TRBV5-1 and TRBJ1-3, with 7 bases that match TRBD1. The CDR3 is 18 amino acids. With 0 bases clipped from V and 4 bases from J, the junction kept 13 bases outside the gene matches. Germline V gene lookup returns CDR1 SGHRS and CDR2 YFSETQ. In nucleotides, the CDR3 is TGCGCCAGCAGCTTGGGCCACCCCAACAGGGGAGCAGGAAACACCATATATTTT. This encodes CASSLGHPNRGAGNTIYF.

There are many counts of this clone. This rearrangement joins TRBV19 to TRBJ1-1, with a weak D call TRBD1 (5 bases). Germline V gives CDR1 LNHDA, CDR2 SQIVND (reference sequence). V was clipped by 3 bases and J by 2 bases, with 10 bases between them. The CDR3 spans 14 residues. The CDR3 nucleotides are TGTGCCAGTAGTATGGGGCTGGGAAACACTGAAGCTTTCTTT. Translation: CASSMGLGNTEAFF.

The CDR3 DNA is TGTGCCAGCAGCTGGGGACAGCGAATAAGCTCCTACAATGAGCAGTTCTTC. It translates to CASSWGQRISSYNEQFF. This rearrangement joins TRBV7-2 to TRBJ2-1; 7 bases are shared with TRBD1. J gave up 0 bases and V 4 bases, and 9 bases lay outside the gene matches. The germline CDR1 and CDR2 sequences are SGHTA and FQGNSA. The CDR3 runs to 17 residues.

This clone was found once. This rearrangement joins TRBV11-2 to TRBJ2-1; 9 bases are shared with TRBD2. The CDR3 loop spans 15 amino acids. V was pared by 4 bases and J by 13 bases, with 14 bases of the junction left unmatched. Germline CDR1 is SGHAT and CDR2 is FQNNGV. This chain's CDR3 is CASSSAMRSGGDQFF. CDR3 DNA: TGTGCCAGCAGCTCGGCCATGCGTAGCGGGGGTGATCAGTTCTTC.

V gene TRBV5-1 combines with J gene TRBJ2-3, with 9 bases that match TRBD2. Trimming cost V 0 bases and J 3 bases; bases outside gene matches: 5. CDR1 SGHRS and CDR2 YFSETQ come from the germline V gene. CDR3 length: 16 amino acids. CDR3 sequence reads: CASSLARRGGTDTQYF. In DNA form, the CDR3 reads TGCGCCAGCAGCTTGGCCCGGCGGGGGGGGACAGATACGCAGTATTTT.

The V and J genes are TRBV25-1 and TRBJ2-7; the D gene is possibly TRBD2 (6 bases). Per germline, CDR1 MGHDK and CDR2 SYGVNS. Trimming took off 3 bases at V and 4 bases at J, with 16 bases between the two ends. The CDR3 consists of 15 residues. CDR3 residues: CASSDPLAGRYEQYF. In nucleotides, the CDR3 is TGTGCCAGCAGTGATCCCCTGGCAGGGAGGTACGAGCAGTACTTC.

This clone was recorded a few times. The V call is TRBV27, the J call TRBJ2-1; 10 nucleotides agree with TRBD1. V trimming: 8 bases; J trimming: 7 bases; junction bases outside the gene matches: 8. The CDR3 has 14 residues. The V gene's germline CDR1 is MNHEY and CDR2 SMNVEV (reference sequence). This CDR3 reads CASCRQGARNEQFF. The CDR3 DNA is TGTGCCAGCTGCCGACAGGGGGCGCGGAATGAGCAGTTCTTC.

The V and J genes are TRBV6-2 or TRBV6-3 and TRBJ2-1, with 8 bases aligning to TRBD2. The CDR3 contains 14 residues. The trim removed 2 bases at V and 10 bases at J, leaving 7 bases unmatched. Looked up from germline, CDR1 is MNHEY and CDR2 is SVGEGT. The chain's CDR3 is CASSYGWTSFEQFF. DNA for the CDR3: TGTGCCAGCAGTTACGGCTGGACTAGCTTCGAGCAGTTCTTC.

The CDR3 region is CASSPTYVPEGYEQYF. As DNA, the CDR3 is TGTGCCAGCAGCCCAACCTACGTCCCTGAGGGCTACGAGCAGTACTTC. This rearrangement joins TRBV28 to TRBJ2-7, with D tentatively TRBD2 (5 bases). Germline V gene sequence: CDR1 MDHEN, CDR2 SYDVKM. The CDR3 extends over 16 amino acids. The germline V and J ends were trimmed by 6 bases and 3 bases, with 21 bases remaining between them.

The V gene is TRBV11-2, the J gene TRBJ2-2, with D hard to call. Looked up from germline, CDR1 is SGHAT and CDR2 is FQNNGV. CDR3 length: 15 amino acids. V shed 2 bases and J shed 4 bases, with 11 bases lying between them. CDR3 amino acids: CASSLRFGGTGELFF. The DNA of the CDR3 is TGTGCCAGCAGCTTAAGGTTTGGCGGCACCGGGGAGCTGTTTTTT.

The V gene is TRBV3-1 (or the pseudogene TRBV3-2), the J gene TRBJ2-1; 7 nucleotides line up with TRBD2. The junction had 10 bases not matched to a gene; V was cut back by 0 bases and J by 2 bases. Germline V lookup: CDR1 LGHDT, CDR2 YNNKEL (reference sequence). The CDR3 is 18 amino acids. CDR3 DNA sequence: TGTGCCAGCAGCCAAGAAAGCCCGGTAGCGGGCGCCTACAATGAGCAGTTCTTC. Protein product: CASSQESPVAGAYNEQFF.

V is TRBV27 and J is TRBJ2-7, with D uncertain. Germline lookup yields CDR1 MNHEY and CDR2 SMNVEV (reference sequence). CDR3 size: 13 residues. Trimming took off 2 bases at V and 3 bases at J, with 8 bases between the two ends. Here the CDR3 reads CASSLGRFYEQYF. The CDR3 DNA is TGTGCCAGCAGTTTAGGCAGGTTCTACGAGCAGTACTTC.

The chain recombines TRBV24-1 with TRBJ1-5, with 7 bases fitting TRBD1. J gave up 2 bases and V 4 bases, and 4 bases lay outside the gene matches. The CDR3 contains 15 residues. The V gene's germline CDR1 is KGHDR and CDR2 SFDVKD. CDR3 in DNA: TGTGCCACCAGTGAAGGGGGCTTCGGCAATCAGCCCCAGCATTTT. Its protein is CATSEGGFGNQPQHF.

V and J are TRBV3-1 (or the pseudogene TRBV3-2) and TRBJ2-7, with 9 bases fitting TRBD1. Germline CDR1 LGHDT, CDR2 YNNKEL (reference sequence). The CDR3 sequence is 16 residues long. V was clipped by 2 bases and J by 0 bases; unmatched bases: 5. The CDR3 region is CASSQFDRGGSYEQYF. Written as DNA, the CDR3 is TGTGCCAGCAGCCAATTCGACAGGGGGGGCTCCTACGAGCAGTACTTC.

This chain joins TRBV5-1 and TRBJ2-2; possible D gene TRBD2, 5 bases. Germline assignment: CDR1 SGHRS and CDR2 YFSETQ. V dropped 5 bases and J dropped 5 bases, with 13 bases sitting between them. The CDR3 runs to 14 residues. The CDR3 protein is CASRAGSGTGELFF. The DNA for the CDR3 is TGCGCCAGCAGAGCTGGCTCGGGGACCGGGGAGCTGTTTTTT.

V and J are TRBV6-6 and TRBJ2-7; the match to TRBD1 covers 9 bases. CDR1 and CDR2 from the germline V gene are MNHNY and SVGAGI (reference sequence). The CDR3 contains 13 residues. V dropped 6 bases and J dropped 5; count of bases not matched to a gene: 5. The CDR3 DNA follows: TGTGCCAGCAGAATGACAGGGGGGGACGAGCAGTACTTC. It encodes CASRMTGGDEQYF.

The chain combines TRBV11-3 with TRBJ2-3; 12 bases align to TRBD2. The CDR3 is 18 residues long. V was pared by 1 base and J by 3 bases, with 8 bases of the junction left unmatched. Per germline, CDR1 SGHNT and CDR2 YENEEA. For the CDR3, the DNA is TGTGCCAGCAGCTTAGGACTAGCGGGAGAGAGGCAGACAGATACGCAGTATTTT. Translation: CASSLGLAGERQTDTQYF. Supplemented by reference TRBV11-3 and TRBJ2-3, the full variable domain reads EAGVVQSPRYKIIEKKQPVAFWCNPISGHNTLYWYLQNLGQGPELLIRYENEEAVDDSQLPKDRFSAERLKGVDSTLKIQPAELGDSAVYLCASSLGLAGERQTDTQYFGPGTRLTVL.

The chain joins TRBV3-1 (or the pseudogene TRBV3-2) to TRBJ1-1; a possible D gene is TRBD1 (5 bases). This CDR3 comprises 12 residues. Trimming pared 8 bases from V and 6 bases from J, leaving 13 bases between. CDR1 LGHDT and CDR2 YNNKEL come from the germline V gene (reference sequence). DNA for the CDR3: TGTGCCAGCGCGGGGGATCATCCTGAAGCTTTCTTT. It encodes CASAGDHPEAFF.

V and J are TRBV6-5 and TRBJ1-4; possible D gene TRBD1, 6 bases. Germline V gene sequence: CDR1 MNHEY, CDR2 SVGAGI. V was shortened by 7 bases and J by 2 bases, with 14 bases between the two germline ends. The CDR3 has 15 residues. The CDR3 reads CASKSRGETNEKLFF. CDR3 sequence (DNA): TGTGCCAGCAAATCCAGGGGTGAGACTAATGAAAAACTGTTTTTT.

J is TRBJ1-2 and V is TRBV18, with TRBD1 as a possible D gene (5 bases). The germline CDR1 and CDR2 sequences are KGHSH and LQKENI. The V end was cut by 0 bases, the J end by 7 bases, with 12 bases between. CDR3 length equals 14 residues. The CDR3 loop is CASSPPQPGGGYTF. The CDR3 DNA sequence: TGTGCCAGCTCACCACCCCAACCGGGGGGTGGCTACACCTTC.

CDR3 protein: CASSTRYQGASRYTF. The CDR3 DNA reads as TGTGCCAGCAGCACTCGGTACCAGGGGGCTAGTCGCTACACCTTC. This sequence joins TRBV5-6 and TRBJ1-2; TRBD1 agrees at 8 bases. Germline V gene lookup returns CDR1 SGHDT and CDR2 YYEEEE. Trimming at V came to 4 bases and at J to 9 bases, leaving 14 bases not matched to a gene. The CDR3 spans 15 residues.

The genes are TRBV19 and TRBJ1-3, with no clear D. The CDR3 runs 15 residues. The ends were cut back, 3 bases at V and 0 bases at J, with 9 bases in the middle. The germline CDR1 and CDR2 sequences are LNHDA and SQIVND (reference sequence). The CDR3 region is CASSIRGYSGNTIYF. The CDR3 nucleotides read TGTGCCAGTAGTATCAGAGGTTACTCTGGAAACACCATATATTTT.

This chain joins TRBV5-1 and TRBJ2-3, with TRBD2 matching 8 bases. From germline, CDR1 is SGHRS and CDR2 YFSETQ. CDR3 length: 17 amino acids. J gave up 2 bases and V 0 bases, and 8 bases lay outside the gene matches. CDR3: CASSLGSAGGLTDTQYF. CDR3 bases: TGCGCCAGCAGCTTGGGCTCGGCGGGGGGCCTCACAGATACGCAGTATTTT.